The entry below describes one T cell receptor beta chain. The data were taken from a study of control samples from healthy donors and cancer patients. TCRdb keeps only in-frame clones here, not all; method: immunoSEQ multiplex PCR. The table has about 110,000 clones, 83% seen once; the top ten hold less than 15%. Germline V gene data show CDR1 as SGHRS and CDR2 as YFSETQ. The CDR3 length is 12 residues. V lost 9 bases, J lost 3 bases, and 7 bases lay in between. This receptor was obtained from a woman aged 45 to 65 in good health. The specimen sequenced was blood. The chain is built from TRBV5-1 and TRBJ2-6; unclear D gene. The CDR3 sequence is CAIALGANVLTF. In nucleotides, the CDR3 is TGCGCCATCGCACTTGGGGCCAACGTCCTGACTTTC.